This TCR beta chain was captured in a study of response to subunit inactivated influenza vaccine. Regarding the study as a whole: Authors suggested that a seasonal influenza vaccination recruits few new T cells each time.

TCRdb re-analysed the RT-PCR reads in MiXCR, keeping a single row per CDR3 protein. The sample has about 780,000 distinct CDR3 sequences; less than 20% are singletons. Per the germline V gene, CDR1 is SGHAT and CDR2 is FQDESV (reference sequence). The CDR3 is 14 amino acids. Trimming took 6 bases from V and 4 from J, leaving 13 bases between them. In regard to this clonotype: Its cognate antigen is unknown.

The J gene is TRBJ2-1, the V gene TRBV11-1; D is possibly TRBD1 or TRBD2 (5 bases each). The sequencing used PBMCs from blood, collected around 5 days after vaccination. This TCR was sampled from a man aged 45-65 years who received an inactivated influenza vaccine. CDR3 in DNA: TGTGCCAGCAGTCAAACCGGGACGTACAATGAGCAGTTCTTC. Translated: CASSQTGTYNEQFF. Full variable domain (missing parts from reference TRBV11-1 and TRBJ2-1): EAEVAQSPRYKITEKSQAVAFWCDPISGHATLYWYRQILGQGPELLVQFQDESVVDDSQLPKDRFSAERLKGVDSTLKIQPAELGDSAMYLCASSQTGTYNEQFFGPGTRLTVL.